The clone carrying this TCR beta chain showed up many times. Its matching antigen is unknown. This entry belongs to a study of naive and memory T cell subsets. Indicated treatment: skin biopsy from PPD injection site in Mantoux-positive individual. TCR cDNA received a 3' ligated oligonucleotide that carried a UMI. Biopsied sites were PPD injections in people with a positive Mantoux test. Input was roughly 1 to 1,100 ng of DNase-treated total RNA without cell sorting. Overall study results and limits: TCRs were reportedly recovered from both biopsy types, mostly tuberculin test sites.

J lost 4 bases, V lost 4 bases, and 9 bases had no gene match. The CDR3 length is 16 residues. CDR1 LGHDT and CDR2 YNNKEL come from the germline V gene (reference sequence). Four PCR rounds used nested alpha and beta constant region primers plus the SP2 primer. TCRdb called the UMI-ligation and nested PCR reads again in MiXCR, with one record for every CDR3 protein. The sample lists tens of thousands of distinct CDR3 sequences; about 6.2% were seen once. The TCR was taken from an adult in good health. The sample in question was skin, obtained from a tuberculin skin test site. The chain combines TRBV3-1 with TRBJ2-7; 11 positions agree with TRBD1. The CDR3 here is CASSPHKGQGAYEQYF. CDR3 coding DNA: TGTGCCAGCAGCCCCCATAAAGGACAGGGGGCGTACGAGCAGTACTTC.